Each of the 26 T cell receptor beta chains below was sequenced from the same sample in a study of T-cell memory formation after mild COVID-19. TCRdb called the 5' RACE reads again in MiXCR, with one record for every CDR3 protein. The sample records about 440,000 distinct CDR3 sequences, around 19% being singletons. Sequenced sample: PBMCs or a T cell subset sorted from them (not recorded which). The origin of the receptors is an adult woman who had mild COVID-19 (a few samples of this study predate the infection). Cell type and time point are not known.

This clonotype was seen a few times. The chain links TRBV7-9 to TRBJ1-2, with 8 bases aligning to TRBD1. V was pared by 5 bases and J by 6 bases, with 11 bases of the junction left unmatched. The V gene's germline CDR1 is SEHNR and CDR2 FQNEAQ (reference sequence). This CDR3 comprises 15 residues. CDR3 protein: CASSPPTGDLHGYTF. Written as DNA, the CDR3 is TGTGCCAGCAGCCCCCCGACAGGGGATCTACATGGCTACACCTTC. The whole variable domain, remainder taken from reference TRBV7-9 and TRBJ1-2, is DTGVSQNPRHKITKRGQNVTFRCDPISEHNRLYWYRQTLGQGPEFLTYFQNEAQLEKSRLLSDRFSAERPKGSFSTLEIQRTEQGDSAMYLCASSPPTGDLHGYTFGSGTRLTVV.

This clonotype was seen ten or more times. This chain connects TRBV6-5 to TRBJ2-2; TRBD1 agrees at 10 bases. V lost 6 bases to trimming and J lost 6 bases; unmatched junction nucleotides: 7. There are 15 residues in the CDR3. Germline CDR1 MNHEY, CDR2 SVGAGI. CDR3 loop: CASSTGTGASGELFF. CDR3 coding DNA: TGTGCCAGCAGCACCGGGACAGGGGCGTCCGGGGAGCTGTTTTTT.

This clonotype was seen more than once but under ten times. DNA for the CDR3: TGTGCCAGCAGCCTCCCGGGACAGGGGACCTACGAGCAGTACTTC. Its translation is CASSLPGQGTYEQYF. The rearrangement links TRBV3-1 to TRBJ2-7; 10 bases map to TRBD1. The CDR3 runs to 15 residues. Per germline, CDR1 LGHDT and CDR2 YNNKEL (reference sequence). V dropped 4 bases and J dropped 2; count of bases not matched to a gene: 5.

The chain employs TRBV27 and TRBJ2-5; D possibly corresponds to TRBD2 (6 bases). The V gene lost 3 bases and the J gene lost 7 bases, with 24 bases spanning the gap. Germline assignment: CDR1 MNHEY and CDR2 SMNVEV (reference sequence). The CDR3 is 17 residues long. The DNA of the CDR3 is TGTGCCAGCAGTTTGAGAGTCAGGGAGGAAAGGTCAGGGACCCAGTACTTC. This gives the protein CASSLRVREERSGTQYF.

V gene TRBV6-2 or TRBV6-3 combines with J gene TRBJ1-1; D perhaps matches TRBD1 (5 bases). The CDR3 is 15 residues long. Germline V gives CDR1 MNHEY, CDR2 SVGEGT. V lost 2 bases and J 5 bases, leaving 15 bases between the germline ends. The chain's CDR3 is CASSYGQYRGTEAFF. The DNA of the CDR3 is TGTGCCAGCAGTTACGGCCAGTACCGGGGGACTGAAGCTTTCTTT.

The rearrangement links TRBV15 to TRBJ1-4, with 7 bases matching TRBD1. Looked up from germline, CDR1 is LNHNV and CDR2 is YYDKDF (reference sequence). With 5 bases clipped from V and 0 bases from J, the junction kept 21 bases outside the gene matches. The CDR3 contains 21 residues. CDR3: CATSGDLTGSWPDTTNEKLFF. Written as DNA, the CDR3 is TGTGCCACCAGCGGGGATCTGACAGGGAGTTGGCCGGATACAACTAATGAAAAACTGTTTTTT.

This clonotype appeared a few times. The chain recombines TRBV5-1 with TRBJ1-2, with D hard to call. V shed 3 bases and J shed 4 bases, with 13 bases lying between them. Germline assignment: CDR1 SGHRS and CDR2 YFSETQ. The CDR3 loop spans 14 amino acids. The CDR3 DNA reads TGCGCCAGCAGCTCCCCGATGAGCCCCTATGGCTACACCTTC. It codes for CASSSPMSPYGYTF.

The chain employs TRBV7-8 and TRBJ2-1; D possibly uses TRBD1 or TRBD2 (6 bases each). CDR1 and CDR2 (germline): SGHVS, FQNEAQ. The CDR3 covers 16 residues. Trimming cost V 0 bases and J 4 bases, with 13 bases left between them. The CDR3 nucleotides read TGTGCCAGCAGCTTAGCCCTTGGGGGGACATACAATGAGCAGTTCTTC. The encoded protein is CASSLALGGTYNEQFF.

The chain uses TRBV7-2 and TRBJ2-2; 10 positions match TRBD2. V shed 5 bases, J shed 6 bases, and the junction held 9 bases outside the gene matches. The germline V gene encodes CDR1 SGHTA and CDR2 FQGNSA. The CDR3 length is 16 residues. The CDR3 region is CASSPHSGGASGELFF. Written as DNA, the CDR3 is TGTGCCAGCAGCCCCCACAGCGGGGGGGCCTCCGGGGAGCTGTTTTTT. Drawing the rest from reference TRBV7-2 and TRBJ2-2, the complete variable domain is GAGVSQSPSNKVTEKGKDVELRCDPISGHTALYWYRQSLGQGLEFLIYFQGNSAPDKSGLPSDRFSAERTGGSVSTLTIQRTQQEDSAVYLCASSPHSGGASGELFFGEGSRLTVL.

In this sample, this clonotype turned up many times. V and J are TRBV5-1 and TRBJ2-7; possible D gene TRBD2, 6 bases. This CDR3 has 15 amino acids. The germline V gene encodes CDR1 SGHRS and CDR2 YFSETQ. Trimming left V 2 bases short and J 7 bases short, with 19 bases between. The CDR3 DNA is TGCGCCAGCAGCTTTGATTTAGGGACCGGGGGAGAGCAGTACTTC. Amino acids: CASSFDLGTGGEQYF.

This clonotype was seen more than once but under ten times. The V and J genes are TRBV20-1 and TRBJ2-1; TRBD2 might be the D (6 bases). In germline, CDR1 is DFQATT, CDR2 SNEGSKA (reference sequence). This CDR3 has 15 residues. Trimming cost V 1 base and J 4 bases, with 14 bases left between them. CDR3 residues: CSARVVGRGYNEQFF. Here the CDR3 DNA reads TGCAGTGCTAGAGTCGTGGGGCGGGGTTACAATGAGCAGTTCTTC.

This chain uses TRBV5-1 with TRBJ2-3; possible D gene TRBD1, 5 bases. This CDR3 spans 14 amino acids. V gave up 4 bases and J gave up 3 bases, with 12 bases separating them. Germline CDR1 is SGHRS and CDR2 is YFSETQ. CDR3: CASSTNPGTDTQYF. The CDR3 bases are TGCGCCAGCAGCACAAACCCAGGGACAGATACGCAGTATTTT.

About this clonotype itself: The junction differs from germline at one of its ends, possibly a read error. The rearrangement uses TRBV7-9 and TRBJ2-3, with 13 bases fitting TRBD2. Germline-derived CDR1 and CDR2 are SEHNR and FQNEAQ (reference sequence). This CDR3 comprises 15 residues. CDR3 DNA: TGTTCCAGCAGCCCTACTAGCGGGAGGGTCGATACGCAGTATTTT. This sequence encodes CSSSPTSGRVDTQYF.

This clonotype was counted a few times. The V and J genes are TRBV7-8 and TRBJ1-5; TRBD1 aligns across 8 bases. Germline lookup yields CDR1 SGHVS and CDR2 FQNEAQ. This CDR3 region has 15 residues. J was trimmed by 5 bases and V by 5 bases; bases with no gene match: 8. CDR3 amino acids: CASSRGPGGYQPQHF. In nucleotides, the CDR3 is TGTGCCAGCAGCCGGGGGCCAGGGGGCTATCAGCCCCAGCATTTT.

The chain carries TRBV7-9 and TRBJ1-5; 8 bases fit TRBD1. Per germline, CDR1 SEHNR and CDR2 FQNEAQ (reference sequence). The CDR3 contains 16 residues. V lost 3 bases to trimming and J lost 4 bases; unmatched junction nucleotides: 8. Written as DNA, the CDR3 is TGTGCCAGCAGCTTTCAGACACAGGGGGGGAATCAGCCCCAGCATTTT. It encodes CASSFQTQGGNQPQHF.

The table lists this clonotype with a few counts. V usage is TRBV7-9 and J usage is TRBJ2-6; D gene ambiguous. Trimming removed 6 bases at V and 1 base at J, with 13 bases between. The CDR3 contains 16 residues. In germline, CDR1 is SEHNR, CDR2 FQNEAQ (reference sequence). In DNA, the CDR3 is TGTGCCAGCAGTTCTTCCGATCCGTCTGGGGCCAACGTCCTGACTTTC. Protein sequence: CASSSSDPSGANVLTF.

This clonotype was seen more than once but under ten times. The chain employs TRBV20-1 and TRBJ1-3; D unresolved. V lost 5 bases and J 4 bases, leaving 15 bases between the germline ends. Germline V lookup: CDR1 DFQATT, CDR2 SNEGSKA (reference sequence). This CDR3 is built from 14 residues. The CDR3 region is CSAPNRLSGNTIYF. Written as DNA, the CDR3 is TGCAGTGCTCCAAATAGGTTGTCGGGAAACACCATATATTTT.

This clonotype was seen a handful of times. For the CDR3, the DNA is TGTGCCAGCAGCCGAAGACAGGGGGCTTCCACCGGGGAGCTGTTTTTT. It translates to CASSRRQGASTGELFF. The chain combines TRBV4-2 with TRBJ2-2; 10 bases agree with TRBD1. The CDR3 spans 16 residues. Looked up from germline, CDR1 is LGHNA and CDR2 is YNFKEQ. Trimming removed 4 bases from V and 4 bases from J; junction bases left unmatched: 6.

The rearrangement uses TRBV4-1 and TRBJ2-7, with 9 bases matching TRBD2. The CDR3 totals 16 residues. Per the germline V gene, CDR1 is MGHRA and CDR2 is YSYEKL. J gave up 4 bases and V 1 base, and 8 bases lay outside the gene matches. CDR3 DNA sequence: TGCGCCAGCAGCCAAGGGCCAGCGGGGGGCCAATACGAGCAGTACTTC. Its translation is CASSQGPAGGQYEQYF.

The chain links TRBV15 to TRBJ2-2, with a weak D call TRBD2 (6 bases). Trimming removed 5 bases at V and 3 bases at J, with 10 bases between. There are 14 residues in the CDR3. Germline CDR1 and CDR2: LNHNV and YYDKDF (reference sequence). The CDR3 sequence: CATSGRTYTGELFF. CDR3 DNA: TGTGCCACCAGCGGGAGGACATACACCGGGGAGCTGTTTTTT.

This clonotype has only a few counts. The V and J genes are TRBV12-3 or TRBV12-4 and TRBJ1-2; no definite D call. The CDR3 loop spans 12 amino acids. Trimming shortened V by 2 bases and J by 9 bases, and 10 bases separated the two germline ends. CDR3: CASSLLPLSYTF. CDR3 DNA: TGTGCCAGCAGTTTACTGCCCTTGAGCTACACCTTC.

This clonotype turned up a few times. V is TRBV15 and J is TRBJ1-1; D is uncertain. Trimming stripped 4 bases from V and 5 bases from J, with 8 bases between. The V gene's germline CDR1 is LNHNV and CDR2 YYDKDF (reference sequence). This CDR3 region has 12 residues. The CDR3 loop is CATSKSGTEAFF. CDR3 in DNA: TGTGCCACCAGCAAGTCAGGAACTGAAGCTTTCTTT.

This clonotype turned up a few times. In DNA, the CDR3 is TGTGCCAGCAGCGTAGCTGGGCGGGGCAGCTCTGGAAACACCATATATTTT. Amino acids: CASSVAGRGSSGNTIYF. The chain combines TRBV9 with TRBJ1-3, with D possibly being TRBD1 (5 bases). The CDR3 runs 17 residues. Trimming pared 0 bases from V and 0 bases from J, leaving 13 bases between. Germline CDR1 SGDLS, CDR2 YYNGEE.

In DNA, the CDR3 is TGTGCCATCAGTGGGCCGGCGAACACCGGGGAGCTGTTTTTT. It encodes CAISGPANTGELFF. The V call is TRBV10-3, the J call TRBJ2-2; D uncertain. Germline V gene sequence: CDR1 ENHRY, CDR2 SYGVKD. The germline V and J ends were trimmed by 4 bases and 0 bases, with 6 bases remaining between them. The CDR3 is 14 amino acids.

This clonotype was picked up a small number of times. V usage is TRBV12-3 or TRBV12-4 and J usage is TRBJ2-1; the match to TRBD2 covers 8 bases. This CDR3 comprises 15 residues. The junction had 8 bases not matched to a gene; V was cut back by 3 bases and J by 7 bases. As DNA, the CDR3 is TGTGCCAGCAGTTTTAGCGGGGCCTCCAGGAATGAGCAGTTCTTC. Translating gives CASSFSGASRNEQFF.

The chain uses TRBV27 and TRBJ2-1; D possibly corresponds to TRBD2 (5 bases). V was clipped by 4 bases and J by 4 bases, with 11 bases between them. Germline-derived CDR1 and CDR2 are MNHEY and SMNVEV (reference sequence). This CDR3 is built from 14 residues. Here the CDR3 reads CASSWGANYNEQFF. CDR3 bases: TGTGCCAGCAGTTGGGGAGCGAATTACAATGAGCAGTTCTTC.